One sample yielded the 15 T cell receptor beta chains listed below, sequenced in a study of spatial heterogeneity in lung cancer. Time point described: blood at routine non-recurrence follow-up after resection. TCRdb reprocessed the 5' RACE reads via MiXCR and lists one record per CDR3 protein. The table lists 35,000 to 50,000 distinct CDR3 sequences, about 23% of them singletons. The material sequenced was PBMCs, taken at follow-up. The source of these receptors is a female donor with early-stage non-small cell lung cancer.

The chain couples TRBV28 to TRBJ1-2; perhaps TRBD1 as D (6 bases). Germline CDR1 and CDR2: MDHEN and SYDVKM. The V and J ends lost 10 bases and 9 bases respectively, with 15 bases between them. This CDR3 region has 11 residues. DNA for the CDR3: TGTGCCACCAAAACAGGGCAAAGCTACACCTTC. Amino acids: CATKTGQSYTF.

This clonotype has just a few counts. The chain links TRBV30 to TRBJ2-5; D is ambiguous. Looked up from germline, CDR1 is GTSNPN and CDR2 is SVGIG (reference sequence). V gave up 2 bases and J gave up 4 bases, with 8 bases separating them. There are 12 residues in the CDR3. The CDR3, as DNA: TGTGCCTGGAGTATGGTGGGAGAGACCCAGTACTTC. Translating it yields CAWSMVGETQYF.

The chain uses TRBV5-4 and TRBJ2-5, with TRBD2 identical over 7 bases. The V segment lost 0 bases and the J segment 5 bases; nucleotides outside the gene matches: 13. The CDR3 sequence is 17 residues long. Germline loops: CDR1 SGHNT, CDR2 YYREEE (reference sequence). The CDR3 sequence is CASSLAFDGRTGETQYF. CDR3 DNA: TGTGCCAGCAGCTTGGCCTTTGACGGGAGGACTGGGGAGACCCAGTACTTC.

CDR3 DNA sequence: TGCGCCAGCAGCTTGGTGGACAGGATCATGAACACTGAAGCTTTCTTT. Translation gives CASSLVDRIMNTEAFF. This sequence joins TRBV5-1 and TRBJ1-1; TRBD1 matches at 7 bases. Per the germline V gene, CDR1 is SGHRS and CDR2 is YFSETQ. Germline trimming cut 0 bases from V and 0 bases from J; bases unmatched to any gene: 5. The CDR3 runs to 16 residues.

The gene calls are TRBV19 and TRBJ1-3; possibly TRBD1 for D (5 bases). The CDR3 totals 14 residues. CDR1 is LNHDA and CDR2 is SQIVND in the germline V gene (reference sequence). V shed 3 bases and J shed 2 bases, with 8 bases lying between them. Here the CDR3 reads CASSMGRAGNTIYF. CDR3 nucleotide sequence: TGTGCCAGTAGTATGGGCAGGGCTGGAAACACCATATATTTT.

The chain uses TRBV12-3 or TRBV12-4 and TRBJ1-5; TRBD1 agrees at 10 bases. V trimming: 5 bases; J trimming: 2 bases; junction bases outside the gene matches: 6. This CDR3 contains 16 residues. The CDR3 DNA sequence: TGTGCCAGCAGTGGTCGGGGACAGGGGCGCAATCAGCCCCAGCATTTT. It yields the protein CASSGRGQGRNQPQHF.

Only a few counts were recorded for this clonotype. V gene TRBV9 combines with J gene TRBJ2-3; D is uncertain. Trimming shortened V by 1 base and J by 2 bases, and 5 bases separated the two germline ends. This CDR3 has 13 residues. Looked up from germline, CDR1 is SGDLS and CDR2 is YYNGEE. This CDR3 is CASSVTATDTQYF. Written as DNA, the CDR3 is TGTGCCAGCAGCGTAACTGCCACAGATACGCAGTATTTT.

This clonotype was observed many times. This chain uses TRBV7-3 with TRBJ1-5, with TRBD1 as a possible D gene (6 bases). This CDR3 contains 13 residues. Germline V gene data show CDR1 as SGHTA and CDR2 as FQGTGA. Trimming pared 8 bases from V and 6 bases from J, leaving 14 bases between. The CDR3 DNA reads as TGTGCCAGCGGCAGGGGATTTGGTCAGCCCCAGCATTTT. Protein sequence: CASGRGFGQPQHF. Full variable domain (missing parts from reference TRBV7-3 and TRBJ1-5): GAGVSQTPSNKVTEKGKYVELRCDPISGHTALYWYRQSLGQGPEFLIYFQGTGAADDSGLPNDRFFAVRPEGSVSTLKIQRTERGDSAVYLCASGRGFGQPQHFGDGTRLSIL.

This clonotype was found a few times. J is TRBJ1-1 and V is TRBV6-6; D gene unclear. V gave up 4 bases and J gave up 5 bases, with 17 bases separating them. Germline CDR1 reads MNHNY; CDR2 reads SVGAGI (reference sequence). The CDR3 is 15 residues long. CDR3: CASSFTRMVRTEAFF. In nucleotides, the CDR3 is TGTGCCAGCAGTTTCACTCGCATGGTGAGGACTGAAGCTTTCTTT.

This clonotype has only a few counts. This chain uses TRBV9 with TRBJ1-1; D uncertain. CDR3 size: 15 residues. V lost 0 bases and J 2 bases, leaving 11 bases between the germline ends. Germline loops: CDR1 SGDLS, CDR2 YYNGEE. In DNA form, the CDR3 reads TGTGCCAGCAGCGTAGGTCACCGGAGAAACACTGAAGCTTTCTTT. Its translation: CASSVGHRRNTEAFF.

This clonotype turned up a few times. The rearrangement joins TRBV12-3 or TRBV12-4 to TRBJ1-1; 7 bases align to TRBD1. This CDR3 spans 12 amino acids. The V segment lost 6 bases and the J segment 8 bases; nucleotides outside the gene matches: 6. This CDR3 reads CASRYDRAEAFF. CDR3 coding DNA: TGTGCCAGCAGATACGACAGGGCGGAAGCTTTCTTT.

This clonotype was picked up many times. CDR3 amino acids: CASSLGRGNSPLHF. Written as DNA, the CDR3 is TGTGCCAGCAGCTTGGGACGGGGTAATTCACCCCTCCACTTT. The chain has TRBV11-2 and TRBJ1-6; D may be TRBD1 (5 bases). The CDR3 extends over 14 amino acids. The V gene lost 3 bases and the J gene lost 6 bases, with 9 bases spanning the gap. Germline CDR1 reads SGHAT; CDR2 reads FQNNGV.

The CDR3 reads CASNLAGGTGELFF. CDR3 nucleotide sequence: TGTGCCAGCAACCTAGCCGGAGGGACCGGGGAGCTGTTTTTT. This sequence joins TRBV12-3 or TRBV12-4 and TRBJ2-2, with a tentative D call TRBD2 (6 bases). The CDR3 totals 14 residues. Trimming stripped 7 bases from V and 5 bases from J, with 14 bases between.

There are many counts of this clonotype. The chain joins TRBV28 to TRBJ2-2, with no clear D. The CDR3 consists of 13 residues. Germline V gene data show CDR1 as MDHEN and CDR2 as SYDVKM. The ends were cut back, 2 bases at V and 5 bases at J, with 6 bases in the middle. CDR3 residues: CASSLGFTGELFF. As DNA, the CDR3 is TGTGCCAGCAGTTTAGGGTTTACCGGGGAGCTGTTTTTT.

The chain links TRBV20-1 to TRBJ2-1; 9 nucleotides match TRBD2. CDR1 DFQATT and CDR2 SNEGSKA come from the germline V gene (reference sequence). The CDR3 is made up of 16 amino acids. V dropped 3 bases and J dropped 2; count of bases not matched to a gene: 8. CDR3 in amino acids: CSASWVAGAPYNEQFF. DNA for the CDR3: TGCAGTGCTAGCTGGGTAGCGGGAGCCCCCTACAATGAGCAGTTCTTC.